The 10 T cell receptor beta chains below all came from one sample that was sequenced in a study of response to subunit inactivated influenza vaccine (dated by TCRdb to the late 2010s). Libraries came from RT-PCR. Sequencing took place on an Illumina HiSeq 2500. Clones were called with MiXCR by TCRdb after fastp trimmed the public reads at Q25, and only in-frame beta chains were retained. Each record represents a unique CDR3 protein, reported with the most common genes and DNA among its rows. The sample yields 500,000 or so distinct CDR3 sequences; roughly 11% were counted once. The leading ten clones occupy approximately 12% of the sample. The time point label for this specimen denotes: around 42 days after influenza vaccine administration. The material was PBMCs from blood, obtained roughly 45 days after vaccination. These receptor sequences come from a man aged 45 to 65 who received an inactivated influenza vaccine. Donor details come from another sample of the same person, matched by shared clones.

The genes are TRBV24-1 and TRBJ2-2; TRBD1 matches at 7 bases. Per the germline V gene, CDR1 is KGHDR and CDR2 is SFDVKD. V shed 3 bases and J 6 bases; nucleotides not matched to a gene: 9. There are 16 residues in the CDR3. The CDR3 region is CATSDPGGSHAGELFF. Here the CDR3 DNA reads TGTGCCACCAGTGATCCAGGGGGAAGTCACGCCGGGGAGCTGTTTTTT.

This clonotype appeared many times. V is TRBV12-3 or TRBV12-4 and J is TRBJ2-3; 12 bases agree with TRBD2. V lost 6 bases to trimming and J lost 0 bases; unmatched junction nucleotides: 7. The CDR3 is made up of 17 amino acids. The CDR3 spells CASSLTSGGISTDTQYF. CDR3 sequence (DNA): TGTGCCAGCAGCTTAACTAGCGGGGGGATCAGCACAGATACGCAGTATTTT.

This clonotype was detected a few times. CDR3 DNA sequence: TGCAGTGCTAGATCGAACTTACGTACCTACGAGCAGTACTTC. The encoded protein is CSARSNLRTYEQYF. The V gene is TRBV20-1, the J gene TRBJ2-7, with unresolved D. This CDR3 has 14 amino acids. Per germline, CDR1 DFQATT and CDR2 SNEGSKA (reference sequence). Trimming left V 2 bases short and J 2 bases short, with 13 bases between.

This clonotype has a count of ten or more. V and J are TRBV7-8 and TRBJ2-1; a possible D gene is TRBD1 (6 bases). V was clipped by 1 base and J by 3 bases, with 19 bases between them. The CDR3 sequence is 18 residues long. Germline CDR1 SGHVS, CDR2 FQNEAQ. In DNA form, the CDR3 reads TGTGCCAGCAGCTTAGAGGACTCAGGGGTTTCAAACTACAATGAGCAGTTCTTC. Protein sequence: CASSLEDSGVSNYNEQFF.

This clonotype has only a few counts. The chain is built from TRBV10-3 and TRBJ2-3; 12 bases line up with TRBD2. This CDR3 region has 15 residues. In germline, CDR1 is ENHRY, CDR2 SYGVKD. V lost 5 bases to trimming and J lost 1 base; unmatched junction nucleotides: 1. The CDR3 nucleotides read TGTGCCATCAGTCCTAGCGGGAGGGGCACAGATACGCAGTATTTT. Its protein is CAISPSGRGTDTQYF.

The rearrangement links TRBV7-2 to TRBJ2-7; TRBD1 matches 8 bases. The CDR3 extends over 15 amino acids. V gave up 4 bases and J gave up 2 bases; unmatched junction bases: 7. The germline V gene encodes CDR1 SGHTA and CDR2 FQGNSA. CDR3 loop: CASSSRGQGPYEQYF. CDR3 nucleotides: TGTGCCAGCAGCTCTCGAGGACAGGGCCCCTACGAGCAGTACTTC.

This clonotype was picked up many times. The chain carries TRBV29-1 and TRBJ2-1; D might be TRBD2 (5 bases). This CDR3 has 14 amino acids. In germline, CDR1 is SQVTM, CDR2 ANQGSEA. V lost 3 bases, J lost 3 bases, and 12 bases lay in between. The CDR3 DNA reads as TGCAGCGTTGATTCAAGCGGAGACTACAATGAGCAGTTCTTC. Amino acid sequence: CSVDSSGDYNEQFF.

This clonotype appeared many times. In nucleotides, the CDR3 is TGTGCCAGCAGTTACTCGATGGGGTGGCAGTACTTC. Protein sequence: CASSYSMGWQYF. The rearrangement joins TRBV6-2 or TRBV6-3 to TRBJ2-7; D gene ambiguous. The CDR3 is made up of 12 amino acids. The germline V gene encodes CDR1 MNHEY and CDR2 SVGEGT. Trimming took off 0 bases at V and 9 bases at J, with 9 bases between the two ends.

J is TRBJ1-1 and V is TRBV6-1; 7 nucleotides line up with TRBD1. The germline V gene encodes CDR1 MNHNS and CDR2 SASEGT. The CDR3 length is 15 residues. V lost 6 bases and J lost 3; bases outside the gene matches: 10. DNA of the CDR3: TGTGCCAGCAGCAAACCACAGGGGTCACACACTGAAGCTTTCTTT. It translates to CASSKPQGSHTEAFF.

The chain's CDR3 is CASSWQGEVNTEAFF. The CDR3 DNA reads TGCGCCAGCTCCTGGCAGGGGGAAGTGAACACTGAAGCTTTCTTT. The J gene is TRBJ1-1, the V gene TRBV5-1, with 7 bases that match TRBD1. There are 15 residues in the CDR3. V trimming: 7 bases; J trimming: 0 bases; junction bases outside the gene matches: 9. CDR1 and CDR2 (germline): SGHRS, YFSETQ.